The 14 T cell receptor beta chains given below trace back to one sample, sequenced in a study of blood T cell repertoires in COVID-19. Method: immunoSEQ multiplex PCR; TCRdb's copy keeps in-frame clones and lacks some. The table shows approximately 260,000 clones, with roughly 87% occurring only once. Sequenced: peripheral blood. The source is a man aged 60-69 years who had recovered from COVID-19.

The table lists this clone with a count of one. For the CDR3, the DNA is TGCGCCAGCAGCCAAGTTCAGGTAGGAGGTCCTGAAGCTTTCTTT. Translation: CASSQVQVGGPEAFF. The rearrangement uses TRBV4-1 and TRBJ1-1; D is uncertain. Trimming left V 1 base short and J 6 bases short, with 15 bases between. The CDR3 has 15 residues. Germline assignment: CDR1 MGHRA and CDR2 YSYEKL.

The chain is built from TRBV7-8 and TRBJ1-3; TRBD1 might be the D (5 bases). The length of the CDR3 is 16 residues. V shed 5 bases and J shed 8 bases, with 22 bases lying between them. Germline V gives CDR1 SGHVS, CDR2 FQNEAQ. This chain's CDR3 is CASSQRGGAAGYTIYF. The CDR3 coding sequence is TGTGCCAGCAGCCAGAGGGGAGGGGCCGCGGGGTACACCATATATTTT.

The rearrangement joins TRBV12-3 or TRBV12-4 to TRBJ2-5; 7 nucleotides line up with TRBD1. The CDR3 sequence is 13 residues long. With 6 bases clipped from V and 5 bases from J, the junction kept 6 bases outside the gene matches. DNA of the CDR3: TGTGCCAGCAGCCCGACAGGGCTGGAGACCCAGTACTTC. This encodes CASSPTGLETQYF.

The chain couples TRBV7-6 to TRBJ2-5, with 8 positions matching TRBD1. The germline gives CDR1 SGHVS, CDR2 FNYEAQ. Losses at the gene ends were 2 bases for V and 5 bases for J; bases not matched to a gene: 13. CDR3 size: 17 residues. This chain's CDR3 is CASSLQRARQGSETQYF. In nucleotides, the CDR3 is TGTGCCAGCAGCTTACAACGGGCCCGACAGGGGAGCGAGACCCAGTACTTC.

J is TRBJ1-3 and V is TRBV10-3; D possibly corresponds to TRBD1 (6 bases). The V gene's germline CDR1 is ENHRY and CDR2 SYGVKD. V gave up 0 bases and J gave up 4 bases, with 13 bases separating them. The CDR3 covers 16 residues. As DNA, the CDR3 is TGTGCCATCAGTGAGTCGAGGACAGCTTCCGGAAACACCATATATTTT. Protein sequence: CAISESRTASGNTIYF.

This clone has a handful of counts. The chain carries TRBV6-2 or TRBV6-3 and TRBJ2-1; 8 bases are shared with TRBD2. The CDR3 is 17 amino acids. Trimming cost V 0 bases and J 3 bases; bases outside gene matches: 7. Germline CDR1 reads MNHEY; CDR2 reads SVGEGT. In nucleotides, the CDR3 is TGTGCCAGCAGTTACTCACCTCTAGCGGGCGTCTACAATGAGCAGTTCTTC. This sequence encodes CASSYSPLAGVYNEQFF.

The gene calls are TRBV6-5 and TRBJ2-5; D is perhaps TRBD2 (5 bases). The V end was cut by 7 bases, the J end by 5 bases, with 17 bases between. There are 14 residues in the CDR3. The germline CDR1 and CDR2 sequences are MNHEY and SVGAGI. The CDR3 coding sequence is TGTGCCAGCACCTTATCGGGGATTGGTGAGACCCAGTACTTC. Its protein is CASTLSGIGETQYF.

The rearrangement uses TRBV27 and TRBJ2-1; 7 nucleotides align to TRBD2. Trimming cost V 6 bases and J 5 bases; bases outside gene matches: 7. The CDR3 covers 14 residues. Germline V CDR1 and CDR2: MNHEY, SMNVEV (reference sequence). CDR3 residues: CASSVGGTNNEQFF. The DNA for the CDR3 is TGTGCCAGCAGCGTCGGGGGGACGAACAATGAGCAGTTCTTC.

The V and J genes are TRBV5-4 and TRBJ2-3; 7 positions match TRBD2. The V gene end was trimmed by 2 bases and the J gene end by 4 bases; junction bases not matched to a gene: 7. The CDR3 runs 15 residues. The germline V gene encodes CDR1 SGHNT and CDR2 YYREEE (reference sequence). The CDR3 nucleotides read TGTGCCAGCAGCTTAAGAGCGGGGCTGGCAGATACGCAGTATTTT. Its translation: CASSLRAGLADTQYF.

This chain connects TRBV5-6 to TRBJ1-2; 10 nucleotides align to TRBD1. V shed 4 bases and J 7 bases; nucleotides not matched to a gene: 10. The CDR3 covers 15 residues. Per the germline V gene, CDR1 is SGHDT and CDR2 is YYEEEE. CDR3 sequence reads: CASSPPGTGVAGYTF. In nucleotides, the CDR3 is TGTGCCAGCAGCCCCCCCGGGACAGGGGTCGCTGGCTACACCTTC.

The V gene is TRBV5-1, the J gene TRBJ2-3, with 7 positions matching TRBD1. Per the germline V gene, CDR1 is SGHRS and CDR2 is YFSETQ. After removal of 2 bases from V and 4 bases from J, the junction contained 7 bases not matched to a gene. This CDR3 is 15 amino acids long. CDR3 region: CASSFPTGAADTQYF. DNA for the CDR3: TGCGCCAGCAGCTTCCCTACAGGGGCCGCAGATACGCAGTATTTT.

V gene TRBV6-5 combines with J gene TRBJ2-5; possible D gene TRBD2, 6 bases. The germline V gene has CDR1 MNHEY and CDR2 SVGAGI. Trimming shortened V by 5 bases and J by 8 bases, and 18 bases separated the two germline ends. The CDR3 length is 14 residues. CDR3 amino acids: CASSRTINPQTQYF. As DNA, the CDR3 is TGTGCCAGCAGTCGGACTATAAACCCTCAAACCCAGTACTTC.

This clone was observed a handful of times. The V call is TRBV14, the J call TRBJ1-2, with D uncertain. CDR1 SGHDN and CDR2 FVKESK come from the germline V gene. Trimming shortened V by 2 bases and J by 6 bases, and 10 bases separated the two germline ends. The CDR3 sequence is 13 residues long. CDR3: CASSQSSIHGYTF. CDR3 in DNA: TGTGCCAGCAGCCAAAGTAGCATCCATGGCTACACCTTC.

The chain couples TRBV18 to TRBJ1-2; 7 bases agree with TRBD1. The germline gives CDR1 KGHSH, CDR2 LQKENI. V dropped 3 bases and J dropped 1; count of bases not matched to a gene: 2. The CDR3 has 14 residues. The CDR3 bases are TGTGCCAGCTCACCGAGGGGGCGTAACTATGGCTACACCTTC. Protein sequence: CASSPRGRNYGYTF.